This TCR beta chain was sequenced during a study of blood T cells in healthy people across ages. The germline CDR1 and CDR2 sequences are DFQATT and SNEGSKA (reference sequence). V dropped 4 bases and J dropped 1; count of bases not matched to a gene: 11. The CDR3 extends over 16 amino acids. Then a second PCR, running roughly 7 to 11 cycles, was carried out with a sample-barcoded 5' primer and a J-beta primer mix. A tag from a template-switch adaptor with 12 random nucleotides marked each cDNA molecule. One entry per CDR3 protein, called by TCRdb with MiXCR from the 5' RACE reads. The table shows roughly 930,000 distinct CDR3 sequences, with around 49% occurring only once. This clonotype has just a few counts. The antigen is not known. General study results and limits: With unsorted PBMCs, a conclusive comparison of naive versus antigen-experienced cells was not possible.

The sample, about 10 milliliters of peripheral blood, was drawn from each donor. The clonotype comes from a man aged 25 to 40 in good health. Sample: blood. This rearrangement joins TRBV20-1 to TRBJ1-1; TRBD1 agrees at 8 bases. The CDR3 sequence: CSAKKFTQGANTEAFF. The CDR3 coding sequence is TGCAGTGCTAAGAAATTCACCCAGGGGGCGAACACTGAAGCTTTCTTT.